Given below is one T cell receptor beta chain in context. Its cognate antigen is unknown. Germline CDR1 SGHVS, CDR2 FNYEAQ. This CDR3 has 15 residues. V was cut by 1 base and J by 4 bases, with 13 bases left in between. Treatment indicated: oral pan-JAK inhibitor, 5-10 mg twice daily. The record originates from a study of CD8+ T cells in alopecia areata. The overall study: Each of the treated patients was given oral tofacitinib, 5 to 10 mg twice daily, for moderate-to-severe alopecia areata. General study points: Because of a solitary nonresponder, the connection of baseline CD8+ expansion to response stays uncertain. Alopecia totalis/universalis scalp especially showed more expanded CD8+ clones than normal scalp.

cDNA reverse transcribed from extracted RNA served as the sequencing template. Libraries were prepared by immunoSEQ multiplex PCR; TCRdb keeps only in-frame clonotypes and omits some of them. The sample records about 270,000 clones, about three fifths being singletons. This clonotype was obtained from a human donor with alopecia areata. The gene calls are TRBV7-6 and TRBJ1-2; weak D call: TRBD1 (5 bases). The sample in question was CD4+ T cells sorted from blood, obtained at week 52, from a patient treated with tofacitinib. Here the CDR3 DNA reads TGTGCCAGCAGCTTAGGTTTTGGACACACCTATGGCTACACCTTC. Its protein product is CASSLGFGHTYGYTF.